The 26 T cell receptor beta chains presented below share a single source sample, sequenced in a study of shared clonotypes between healthy human individuals. The protocol was immunoSEQ multiplex PCR, while the TCRdb copy is restricted to in-frame clones and leaves out a portion. The table lists some 2,500,000 clones, over 85% of them singletons. Sample: naive CD4+ T cells from PBMCs. Subset here: CD45RA+ positively selected. These receptors all come from a man younger than 30 in good health. Some clones in this sample may be carry-over from other donors' samples.

The chain couples TRBV18 to TRBJ2-1, with D perhaps matching TRBD2 (5 bases). V was shortened by 0 bases and J by 9 bases, with 18 bases between the two germline ends. The CDR3 consists of 16 residues. Germline CDR1 reads KGHSH; CDR2 reads LQKENI. The CDR3 region is CASSPPALGSGIEQFF. In DNA, the CDR3 is TGTGCCAGCTCACCACCTGCGCTGGGGTCGGGGATTGAGCAGTTCTTC. The variable domain in full, completed from reference TRBV18 and TRBJ2-1, reads NAGVMQNPRHLVRRRGQEARLRCSPMKGHSHVYWYRQLPEEGLKFMVYLQKENIIDESGMPKERFSAEFPKEGPSILRIQQVVRGDSAAYFCASSPPALGSGIEQFFGPGTRLTVL.

The chain couples TRBV27 to TRBJ1-1, with D hard to call. This CDR3 has 14 residues. Germline V gene lookup returns CDR1 MNHEY and CDR2 SMNVEV (reference sequence). Trimming left V 3 bases short and J 0 bases short, with 8 bases between. The CDR3 loop is CASSLLGVNTEAFF. The CDR3 bases are TGTGCCAGCAGTTTGTTAGGAGTGAACACTGAAGCTTTCTTT.

Comment on this clone: This CDR3 is also generated by other DNA sequences in the sample. The J gene is TRBJ2-5, the V gene TRBV27, with a weak D call TRBD2 (6 bases). The CDR3 has 14 residues. Germline V CDR1 and CDR2: MNHEY, SMNVEV (reference sequence). The V gene lost 4 bases and the J gene lost 1 base, with 10 bases spanning the gap. CDR3 nucleotides: TGTGCCAGCAGTTCTCGGACTACCCAAGAGACCCAGTACTTC. Protein: CASSSRTTQETQYF.

The rearrangement links TRBV7-2 to TRBJ2-7; 11 bases fit TRBD2. The V gene end was trimmed by 5 bases and the J gene end by 4 bases; junction bases not matched to a gene: 10. CDR3 length: 16 amino acids. Germline CDR1 SGHTA, CDR2 FQGNSA. DNA of the CDR3: TGTGCCAGCAGCCTCCCTAGGGTAGCGGGAGGGTACGAGCAGTACTTC. The encoded protein is CASSLPRVAGGYEQYF.

The V call is TRBV29-1, the J call TRBJ2-5, with TRBD2 matching over 8 bases. CDR3 size: 14 residues. With V trimmed by 7 bases and J by 4 bases, 11 bases remained unmatched. The germline V gene has CDR1 SQVTM and CDR2 ANQGSEA. The CDR3 spells CSAPGLGGGETQYF. CDR3 DNA: TGCAGCGCACCGGGACTAGGGGGGGGAGAGACCCAGTACTTC.

The rearrangement joins TRBV2 to TRBJ2-7, with D uncertain. Germline V gives CDR1 SNHLY, CDR2 FYNNEI. Trimming pared 4 bases from V and 2 bases from J, leaving 9 bases between. This CDR3 is built from 13 residues. The CDR3 nucleotides are TGTGCCAGCAGTGCCCAGGCCACCTACGAGCAGTACTTC. Translated, it gives CASSAQATYEQYF. Using reference TRBV2 and TRBJ2-7 for the parts outside the CDR3, the full variable domain is EPEVTQTPSHQVTQMGQEVILRCVPISNHLYFYWYRQILGQKVEFLVSFYNNEISEKSEIFDDQFSVERPDGSNFTLKIRSTKLEDSAMYFCASSAQATYEQYFGPGTRLTVT.

The CDR3 region is CAISAGNYGYTF. The CDR3 DNA sequence: TGTGCCATCTCGGCGGGGAACTATGGCTACACCTTC. This rearrangement joins TRBV10-3 to TRBJ1-2, with no clear D. V lost 8 bases and J 2 bases, leaving 9 bases between the germline ends. The CDR3 is 12 residues long. Looked up from germline, CDR1 is ENHRY and CDR2 is SYGVKD.

The V and J genes are TRBV27 and TRBJ2-1; perhaps D is TRBD1 or TRBD2 (5 bases each). The CDR3 is made up of 15 amino acids. Trimming shortened V by 3 bases and J by 0 bases, and 9 bases separated the two germline ends. The V gene's germline CDR1 is MNHEY and CDR2 SMNVEV (reference sequence). CDR3 region: CASSFEGSSYNEQFF. DNA for the CDR3: TGTGCCAGCAGTTTCGAGGGGAGCTCCTACAATGAGCAGTTCTTC.

V usage is TRBV5-8 and J usage is TRBJ1-1; perhaps TRBD1 as D (5 bases). The V gene's germline CDR1 is SGHTS and CDR2 YDEGEE. The CDR3 sequence is 16 residues long. Deletions cut 1 base from V and 10 bases from J, with 23 bases between. CDR3 coding DNA: TGTGCCAGCAGCTTGAGTTTGGCGGCCAATCGCGGGGGAGCTTTCTTT. Its protein product is CASSLSLAANRGGAFF. The complete variable domain, with remaining parts taken from reference TRBV5-8 and TRBJ1-1, reads EAGVTQSPTHLIKTRGQQATLRCSPISGHTSVYWYQQALGLGLQFLLWYDEGEERNRGNFPPRFSGRQFPNYSSELNVNALELEDSALYLCASSLSLAANRGGAFFGQGTRLTVV.

On this clone itself: The same CDR3 is also encoded by other DNA sequences in this sample. V is TRBV5-1 and J is TRBJ2-5; 7 nucleotides align to TRBD2. This CDR3 contains 16 residues. Germline V gene sequence: CDR1 SGHRS, CDR2 YFSETQ. J gave up 2 bases and V 0 bases, and 7 bases lay outside the gene matches. CDR3 region: CASSLGLAEGQETQYF. CDR3 DNA sequence: TGCGCCAGCAGCTTGGGGCTAGCGGAGGGTCAAGAGACCCAGTACTTC.

V usage is TRBV7-9 and J usage is TRBJ1-2; D is ambiguous. The CDR3 length is 17 residues. Trimming shortened V by 1 base and J by 0 bases, and 15 bases separated the two germline ends. Per the germline V gene, CDR1 is SEHNR and CDR2 is FQNEAQ (reference sequence). This CDR3 reads CASSLGARDLSNYGYTF. The CDR3 DNA follows: TGTGCCAGCAGCTTAGGGGCCCGGGATCTATCTAACTATGGCTACACCTTC.

About this clone: The same CDR3 also results from other DNA sequences found in this sample. The chain has TRBV6-5 and TRBJ2-7; TRBD1 agrees at 8 bases. CDR1 and CDR2 (germline): MNHEY, SVGAGI. CDR3 size: 14 residues. Trimming at V came to 6 bases and at J to 2 bases, leaving 6 bases not matched to a gene. CDR3 loop: CASRAGTGTYEQYF. The CDR3 DNA sequence: TGTGCCAGCAGGGCCGGGACAGGTACCTACGAGCAGTACTTC.

The chain employs TRBV13 and TRBJ1-1, with D uncertain. V lost 3 bases and J lost 5, with 22 bases in between. CDR1 is PRHDT and CDR2 is FYEKMQ in the germline V gene (reference sequence). CDR3 length: 17 amino acids. The CDR3 is CASSFVWEGSGDTEAFF. DNA for the CDR3: TGTGCCAGCAGCTTCGTGTGGGAAGGGAGCGGGGATACTGAAGCTTTCTTT.

The chain couples TRBV7-6 to TRBJ1-1, with D unclear. There are 14 residues in the CDR3. From germline, CDR1 is SGHVS and CDR2 FNYEAQ. V lost 5 bases and J lost 1, with 11 bases in between. The CDR3 loop reads CASSLGGPNTEAFF. In DNA, the CDR3 is TGTGCCAGCAGCCTAGGAGGACCGAACACTGAAGCTTTCTTT.

The V call is TRBV5-1, the J call TRBJ2-5; D not resolved. V was cut by 4 bases and J by 2 bases, with 9 bases left in between. This CDR3 contains 13 residues. The germline gives CDR1 SGHRS, CDR2 YFSETQ. CDR3 in amino acids: CASSTDGQETQYF. In DNA form, the CDR3 reads TGCGCCAGCAGCACGGACGGACAAGAGACCCAGTACTTC.

This chain joins TRBV11-3 and TRBJ2-7; D may be TRBD1 or TRBD2 (5 bases each). Germline lookup yields CDR1 SGHNT and CDR2 YENEEA. The length of the CDR3 is 13 residues. V was shortened by 2 bases and J by 6 bases, with 11 bases between the two germline ends. The CDR3 sequence: CASSLRDPGEQYF. The DNA of the CDR3 is TGTGCCAGCAGCTTACGGGACCCGGGCGAGCAGTACTTC.

The CDR3 region is CASRTGTGGTDTQYF. The CDR3 bases are TGTGCCAGTAGGACCGGGACAGGGGGCACAGATACGCAGTATTTT. V gene TRBV19 combines with J gene TRBJ2-3; TRBD1 agrees at 10 bases. The V and J ends lost 6 bases and 1 base, in that order; junction bases with no gene match: 4. This CDR3 has 15 amino acids. The germline CDR1 and CDR2 sequences are LNHDA and SQIVND (reference sequence).

The V call is TRBV11-3, the J call TRBJ2-1; 8 bases match TRBD2. The CDR3 has 14 amino acids. From germline, CDR1 is SGHNT and CDR2 YENEEA. The J segment lost 10 bases and the V segment lost 5 bases, leaving 10 bases of the junction unmatched. CDR3 amino acids: CASSLRGGMSEQFF. In DNA form, the CDR3 reads TGTGCCAGCAGCCTACGCGGGGGGATGAGCGAGCAGTTCTTC.

Details on this clone: Other nucleotide sequences from this sample produce the same CDR3. V gene TRBV5-1 combines with J gene TRBJ1-6, with TRBD1 matching 8 bases. The CDR3 sequence is 15 residues long. The germline V gene has CDR1 SGHRS and CDR2 YFSETQ. The trim removed 0 bases at V and 6 bases at J, leaving 2 bases unmatched. The chain's CDR3 is CASSLADRGNSPLHF. DNA for the CDR3: TGCGCCAGCAGCTTGGCAGACAGGGGTAATTCACCCCTCCACTTT. Full variable domain (remainder filled in from reference TRBV5-1 and TRBJ1-6): KAGVTQTPRYLIKTRGQQVTLSCSPISGHRSVSWYQQTPGQGLQFLFEYFSETQRNKGNFPGRFSGRQFSNSRSEMNVSTLELGDSALYLCASSLADRGNSPLHFGNGTRLTVT.

This rearrangement joins TRBV6-1 to TRBJ1-6, with D uncertain. The CDR3 spans 14 residues. Germline CDR1 and CDR2: MNHNS and SASEGT. The CDR3 DNA reads as TGTGCAGTTCGAGCAGACTCCTATAATTCACCCCTCCACTTT. It codes for CAVRADSYNSPLHF.

The chain joins TRBV7-9 to TRBJ1-1; the D gene is possibly TRBD1 (5 bases). CDR3 size: 13 residues. Germline lookup yields CDR1 SEHNR and CDR2 FQNEAQ (reference sequence). V lost 7 bases, J lost 7 bases, and 16 bases lay in between. CDR3 sequence: CASTGGGWSEAFF. For the CDR3, the DNA is TGTGCCAGCACCGGGGGGGGTTGGAGTGAAGCTTTCTTT.

The chain carries TRBV28 and TRBJ2-1; 9 nucleotides match TRBD2. The CDR3 runs 17 residues. CDR1 MDHEN and CDR2 SYDVKM come from the germline V gene. Trimming cost V 3 bases and J 1 base; bases outside gene matches: 7. The CDR3 loop is CASSFLLAGPSYNEQFF. The CDR3 nucleotides read TGTGCCAGCAGTTTCCTCCTAGCGGGACCATCCTACAATGAGCAGTTCTTC. Filled out from reference TRBV28 and TRBJ2-1, the complete variable domain reads DVKVTQSSRYLVKRTGEKVFLECVQDMDHENMFWYRQDPGLGLRLIYFSYDVKMKEKGDIPEGYSVSREKKERFSLILESASTNQTSMYLCASSFLLAGPSYNEQFFGPGTRLTVL.

The V gene is TRBV18, the J gene TRBJ1-1; D unclear. Germline V CDR1 and CDR2: KGHSH, LQKENI. The V gene lost 5 bases and the J gene lost 1 base, with 17 bases spanning the gap. The CDR3 runs 16 residues. The CDR3 region is CASSSLPETRNTEAFF. CDR3 bases: TGTGCCAGCTCATCGCTCCCTGAAACGAGGAACACTGAAGCTTTCTTT.

The V and J genes are TRBV7-2 and TRBJ2-5; D is possibly TRBD1 or TRBD2 (5 bases each). V lost 2 bases, J lost 5 bases, and 12 bases lay in between. The CDR3 consists of 14 residues. Germline lookup yields CDR1 SGHTA and CDR2 FQGNSA. CDR3 nucleotides: TGTGCCAGCAGCTTACTGGGGACGGGGGAGACCCAGTACTTC. Residues: CASSLLGTGETQYF.

This clone occurred once. The chain links TRBV2 to TRBJ2-1, with 11 bases aligning to TRBD2. Germline trimming cut 4 bases from V and 3 bases from J; bases unmatched to any gene: 5. Per the germline V gene, CDR1 is SNHLY and CDR2 is FYNNEI. This CDR3 contains 16 residues. As DNA, the CDR3 is TGTGCCAGCAGTGGACTAGCGGGACGGGTCTACAATGAGCAGTTCTTC. Translated: CASSGLAGRVYNEQFF.

This chain uses TRBV5-1 with TRBJ2-1; D is uncertain. Germline loops: CDR1 SGHRS, CDR2 YFSETQ. The CDR3 sequence is 15 residues long. Trimming left V 6 bases short and J 0 bases short, with 13 bases between. In nucleotides, the CDR3 is TGCGCCAGCAACCACCCCCAAAGCTCCTACAATGAGCAGTTCTTC. It yields the protein CASNHPQSSYNEQFF.